This T cell receptor (beta chain) comes out of a study of Graves' ophthalmopathy and Graves' hyperthyroidism. The CDR3 totals 11 residues. Germline V lookup: CDR1 LNHDA, CDR2 SQIVND (reference sequence). V lost 3 bases and J lost 15, with 12 bases in between. CDR3 regions of TCR beta were amplified from RNA transcripts. The first round was an RT-PCR with HTBI primers, and the second round was a multiplex PCR. One entry per CDR3 protein results from TCRdb running MiXCR on the multiplex PCR reads. Altogether about 550,000 distinct CDR3 sequences are present, about 40% being singletons, with the ten largest covering about 4%. Certain patients, namely those with other autoimmune diseases, uncontrolled infections, pregnancy or lactation, were excluded. This clonotype has at least ten counts. Its matching antigen is unknown. Study conclusions and caveats: The blood repertoire also included most expanded thyroid clonotypes above 0.001 frequency.

The clonotype comes from an adult man with Graves' hyperthyroidism. The V gene is TRBV19, the J gene TRBJ1-5, with no clear D. Sequenced sample: peripheral blood or thyroid tissue (not recorded which). The CDR3 nucleotides read TGTGCCAGTAGTATTCCCCCGAGGTGGCATTTT. This translates into CASSIPPRWHF.